Shown below are 31 T cell receptor beta chains from a single sample sequenced in a study of neurological immune-mediated disorders. One entry per CDR3 protein results from TCRdb running MiXCR on the 5' RACE reads. The sample records 55,000 to 65,000 distinct CDR3 sequences, about 4% being singletons. Specimen: PBMCs. The receptors come from a woman between 50 and 59 years old with multiple sclerosis.

This clonotype occurred many times. The V call is TRBV7-2, the J call TRBJ2-7; 8 bases match TRBD1. The CDR3 loop spans 15 amino acids. CDR1 is SGHTA and CDR2 is FQGNSA in the germline V gene. V shed 6 bases and J 5 bases; nucleotides not matched to a gene: 12. The CDR3 sequence: CASSPTGADGDEQYF. The CDR3 nucleotides are TGTGCCAGCAGTCCGACAGGGGCGGACGGAGACGAGCAGTACTTC.

This clonotype showed up many times. The rearrangement joins TRBV7-6 to TRBJ2-1; 9 nucleotides align to TRBD1. Germline CDR1 and CDR2: SGHVS and FNYEAQ. The V gene end was trimmed by 5 bases and the J gene end by 7 bases; junction bases not matched to a gene: 3. The CDR3 loop spans 13 amino acids. The CDR3 bases are TGTGCCAGCAGCATGGACAGGGGTAATGAGCAGTTCTTC. Encoded protein: CASSMDRGNEQFF. Looking up the rest from reference TRBV7-6 and TRBJ2-1 gives the full variable domain: GAGVSQSPRYKVTKRGQDVALRCDPISGHVSLYWYRQALGQGPEFLTYFNYEAQQDKSGLPNDRFSAERPEGSISTLTIQRTEQRDSAMYRCASSMDRGNEQFFGPGTRLTVL.

This clonotype was counted ten times or more. The chain has TRBV14 and TRBJ2-7, with D possibly TRBD1 on 6 matching bases. The V gene lost 4 bases and the J gene lost 1 base, with 23 bases spanning the gap. Looked up from germline, CDR1 is SGHDN and CDR2 is FVKESK. The CDR3 loop spans 18 amino acids. For the CDR3, the DNA is TGTGCCAGCAGCCGCGTAGGGGGTAGTTTCCTGGAATCCTACGAGCAGTACTTC. This codes for CASSRVGGSFLESYEQYF.

The rearrangement joins TRBV20-1 to TRBJ2-1; 7 bases align to TRBD2. The trim removed 6 bases at V and 6 bases at J, leaving 14 bases unmatched. Germline V gives CDR1 DFQATT, CDR2 SNEGSKA (reference sequence). The CDR3 is made up of 15 amino acids. DNA for the CDR3: TGCAGTGCCGCCAGGCAGCGGGACTTAGCCAATGAGCAGTTCTTC. Amino acid sequence: CSAARQRDLANEQFF.

This clonotype occurred a few times. V usage is TRBV6-2 or TRBV6-3 and J usage is TRBJ2-1; 10 bases fit TRBD2. The V gene end was trimmed by 2 bases and the J gene end by 0 bases; junction bases not matched to a gene: 7. CDR3 size: 18 residues. Germline CDR1 MNHEY, CDR2 SVGEGT. CDR3 amino acids: CASSYVPSGSSSYNEQFF. The CDR3 bases are TGTGCCAGCAGTTACGTACCTAGCGGGAGTAGCTCCTACAATGAGCAGTTCTTC.

This clonotype was counted a few times. At one end, the junction sequence differs from germline, possibly due to a read error. The V and J genes are TRBV14 and TRBJ2-5; D is undetermined. Germline-derived CDR1 and CDR2 are SGHDN and FVKESK. CDR3 size: 12 residues. The DNA for the CDR3 is TGTGCCAGCAGCAAAGATCGGTGGACCCAGTACTTC. Its protein is CASSKDRWTQYF.

This clonotype was seen ten or more times. The rearrangement joins TRBV7-3 to TRBJ2-5; D may be TRBD1 or TRBD2 (6 bases each). Trimming left V 5 bases short and J 5 bases short, with 12 bases between. This CDR3 region has 13 residues. CDR1 is SGHTA and CDR2 is FQGTGA in the germline V gene. Here the CDR3 DNA reads TGTGCCAGCAGCGAGGGGGGCGCGGAGACCCAGTACTTC. It yields the protein CASSEGGAETQYF.

At least ten counts were recorded for this clonotype. The J gene is TRBJ2-5, the V gene TRBV20-1; maybe TRBD2 (5 bases). CDR1 and CDR2 from the germline V gene are DFQATT and SNEGSKA (reference sequence). The length of the CDR3 is 16 residues. The V gene lost 6 bases and the J gene lost 2 bases, with 22 bases spanning the gap. Here the CDR3 DNA reads TGCAGTGCCTGGGCGAGGGTCCGGCTAGATCAAGAGACCCAGTACTTC. Its protein is CSAWARVRLDQETQYF.

This clonotype was observed at least ten times. The rearrangement links TRBV11-1 to TRBJ1-1; no firm D call. This CDR3 region has 14 residues. The germline CDR1 and CDR2 sequences are SGHAT and FQDESV (reference sequence). V was shortened by 1 base and J by 6 bases, with 12 bases between the two germline ends. The CDR3 sequence: CASSLDGVNAEAFF. The CDR3 DNA is TGTGCCAGCAGCTTAGATGGGGTAAACGCTGAAGCTTTCTTT.

As regards this clonotype: The junction shows a germline mismatch at one end, possibly a read error. CDR3 sequence: CASRSDKNQPQNF. CDR3 DNA sequence: TGTGCCAGCAGGTCCGACAAGAATCAGCCCCAGAATTTT. The J gene is TRBJ1-5, the V gene TRBV28, with D hard to call. Germline V lookup: CDR1 MDHEN, CDR2 SYDVKM. This CDR3 region has 13 residues. The full variable domain, completed using reference TRBV28 and TRBJ1-5, is DVKVTQSSRYLVKRTGEKVFLECVQDMDHENMFWYRQDPGLGLRLIYFSYDVKMKEKGDIPEGYSVSREKKERFSLILESASTNQTSMYLCASRSDKNQPQNFGDGTRLSIL.

The chain has TRBV7-2 and TRBJ1-1; D gene unclear. CDR1 and CDR2 (germline): SGHTA, FQGNSA. CDR3 length equals 12 residues. Trimming left V 6 bases short and J 2 bases short, with 7 bases between. The CDR3 sequence: CASRLHNTEAFF. The CDR3 DNA reads TGTGCCAGCAGGTTGCATAACACTGAAGCTTTCTTT.

This clonotype has more than one count but fewer than ten. The rearrangement joins TRBV7-9 to TRBJ2-1; 14 positions match TRBD2. The germline V gene encodes CDR1 SEHNR and CDR2 FQNEAQ (reference sequence). The CDR3 is 15 amino acids. Losses at the gene ends were 6 bases for V and 9 bases for J; bases not matched to a gene: 7. In nucleotides, the CDR3 is TGTGCCAGCAGAACGGGACTAGCGGGAGCGGGTGAGCAGTTCTTC. This sequence encodes CASRTGLAGAGEQFF. Full variable domain (outside the CDR3, taken from reference TRBV7-9 and TRBJ2-1): DTGVSQNPRHKITKRGQNVTFRCDPISEHNRLYWYRQTLGQGPEFLTYFQNEAQLEKSRLLSDRFSAERPKGSFSTLEIQRTEQGDSAMYLCASRTGLAGAGEQFFGPGTRLTVL.

The sample holds many counts of this clonotype. The chain joins TRBV5-1 to TRBJ1-1; 10 nucleotides align to TRBD1. The junction had 2 bases not matched to a gene; V was cut back by 4 bases and J by 2 bases. The CDR3 is 14 amino acids. Germline V gives CDR1 SGHRS, CDR2 YFSETQ. CDR3 sequence reads: CASSRQGANTEAFF. Here the CDR3 DNA reads TGCGCCAGCAGCCGACAGGGGGCTAACACTGAAGCTTTCTTT.

This clonotype appeared many times. The V and J genes are TRBV5-1 and TRBJ2-6; 8 nucleotides line up with TRBD1. The V and J ends lost 3 bases and 3 bases, in that order; junction bases with no gene match: 5. The CDR3 consists of 16 residues. Germline CDR1 and CDR2: SGHRS and YFSETQ. For the CDR3, the DNA is TGCGCCAGCAGCTGGACAGGGATCGGTGGGGCCAACGTCCTGACTTTC. It is translated as CASSWTGIGGANVLTF.

In its sample, this clonotype was seen many times. This rearrangement joins TRBV20-1 to TRBJ2-7; maybe TRBD2 (5 bases). Germline V CDR1 and CDR2: DFQATT, SNEGSKA (reference sequence). With 2 bases removed from V and 5 bases from J, the gap between germline ends came to 19 bases. CDR3 length: 15 residues. CDR3 coding DNA: TGCAGTGCTAGAAAGGTCGGGAACCCCTTGCACGAGCAGTACTTC. Residues: CSARKVGNPLHEQYF.

This clonotype was seen only a few times. V and J are TRBV15 and TRBJ1-5; D not certain. This CDR3 comprises 14 residues. Germline values: CDR1 LNHNV, CDR2 YYDKDF (reference sequence). Trimming pared 4 bases from V and 0 bases from J, leaving 7 bases between. In DNA form, the CDR3 reads TGTGCCACCAGCATGAGGGTTAGCAATCAGCCCCAGCATTTT. This sequence encodes CATSMRVSNQPQHF.

This clonotype was counted at least ten times. The CDR3 sequence: CASSIGSGRGELFF. CDR3 nucleotides: TGTGCCAGCAGCATTGGTAGCGGGAGAGGGGAGCTGTTTTTT. The rearrangement links TRBV25-1 to TRBJ2-2; 9 nucleotides align to TRBD2. Germline V gene lookup returns CDR1 MGHDK and CDR2 SYGVNS. The CDR3 spans 14 residues. J lost 8 bases, V lost 6 bases, and 7 bases had no gene match. The variable domain in full, with the rest retrieved from reference TRBV25-1 and TRBJ2-2, is EADIYQTPRYLVIGTGKKITLECSQTMGHDKMYWYQQDPGMELHLIHYSYGVNSTEKGDLSSESTVSRIRTEHFPLTLESARPSHTSQYLCASSIGSGRGELFFGEGSRLTVL.

This chain joins TRBV5-5 and TRBJ2-7, with D uncertain. Germline loops: CDR1 SGHKS, CDR2 YYEKEE (reference sequence). CDR3 length: 15 amino acids. The V end was cut by 4 bases, the J end by 3 bases, with 17 bases between. CDR3 sequence: CASSPYEAYYYEQYF. In DNA form, the CDR3 reads TGTGCCAGCAGCCCGTACGAGGCCTACTACTACGAGCAGTACTTC.

Many counts were recorded for this clonotype. This rearrangement joins TRBV7-9 to TRBJ1-1; D call uncertain. V dropped 4 bases and J dropped 1 base, with 1 base sitting between them. The CDR3 is 11 residues long. CDR1 and CDR2 from the germline V gene are SEHNR and FQNEAQ (reference sequence). Here the CDR3 reads CASSSNTEAFF. DNA of the CDR3: TGTGCCAGCAGCTCGAACACTGAAGCTTTCTTT.

In this sample, this clonotype turned up many times. CDR3 coding DNA: TGCGCCAGCAGCACTCGATCCCCCGGCAACAACCCCTCTGACAATGAGCAGTTCTTC. Protein product: CASSTRSPGNNPSDNEQFF. The V gene is TRBV5-1, the J gene TRBJ2-1; D not resolved. Germline loops: CDR1 SGHRS, CDR2 YFSETQ. V dropped 4 bases and J dropped 5 bases, with 28 bases sitting between them. The CDR3 covers 19 residues.

Worth noting for this clonotype: Since a much larger clone is just one base distant, this may be a read error. The J gene is TRBJ2-1, the V gene TRBV3-1; D is undetermined. V was cut by 4 bases and J by 2 bases, with 9 bases left in between. This CDR3 has 14 residues. Germline V gene data show CDR1 as LGHDT and CDR2 as YNNKEL (reference sequence). The CDR3 protein is CASSLGKAYNEQFF. Here the CDR3 DNA reads TGTGCCAGCAGCCTTGGAAAAGCCTACAATGAGCAGTTCTTC.

This clonotype was recorded at least ten times. The chain uses TRBV7-2 and TRBJ2-5, with 11 bases identical to TRBD2. Germline V lookup: CDR1 SGHTA, CDR2 FQGNSA. Losses at the gene ends were 1 base for V and 5 bases for J; bases not matched to a gene: 6. The CDR3 is made up of 16 amino acids. The CDR3 reads CASSLGLAGGYETQYF. The CDR3 DNA reads TGTGCCAGCAGCTTAGGGCTAGCGGGAGGTTACGAGACCCAGTACTTC.

This clonotype was counted at least ten times. This sequence joins TRBV5-1 and TRBJ1-1; the D is unclear. V was pared by 1 base and J by 3 bases, with 10 bases between. The V gene's germline CDR1 is SGHRS and CDR2 YFSETQ. There are 14 residues in the CDR3. The CDR3: CASSLYGEDTEAFF. In DNA form, the CDR3 reads TGCGCCAGCAGCTTGTATGGGGAGGACACTGAAGCTTTCTTT.

This clonotype has ten or more counts. This chain connects TRBV7-8 to TRBJ2-6; the D is unclear. Trimming took 8 bases from V and 1 from J, leaving 12 bases between them. Germline loops: CDR1 SGHVS, CDR2 FQNEAQ. The CDR3 is made up of 15 amino acids. This CDR3 is CASANGMSGANVLTF. CDR3 in DNA: TGTGCCAGCGCCAACGGCATGTCTGGGGCCAACGTCCTGACTTTC.

This clonotype has just a few counts. The V and J genes are TRBV12-3 or TRBV12-4 and TRBJ2-2, with 11 bases fitting TRBD2. Trimming took 6 bases from V and 2 from J; bases not matched to a gene: 11. The CDR3 consists of 18 residues. CDR3 loop: CASSRVTSGIRNTGELFF. CDR3 coding DNA: TGTGCCAGCAGCCGAGTGACTAGCGGGATAAGAAACACCGGGGAGCTGTTTTTT.

This clonotype has just one count. The J gene is TRBJ2-2, the V gene TRBV5-3; 9 nucleotides agree with TRBD1. TRBV5-3 is identified as an open reading frame with a role that is uncertain. The CDR3 contains 14 residues. V trimming: 3 bases; J trimming: 7 bases; junction bases outside the gene matches: 4. This chain's CDR3 is CARSSDRGNGELFF. The CDR3 DNA sequence: TGTGCCAGAAGCTCCGACAGGGGGAACGGGGAGCTGTTTTTT.

This clonotype was observed a few times. A much larger clone differs by one base, so this may be a read error. The chain joins TRBV12-3 or TRBV12-4 to TRBJ2-3; D remains ambiguous. This CDR3 has 14 residues. V dropped 5 bases and J dropped 6 bases, with 15 bases sitting between them. This CDR3 reads CASSPGGKADTQYF. The CDR3 bases are TGTGCCAGCAGTCCTGGTGGGAAGGCGGATACGCAGTATTTT.

This clonotype has just a few counts. At one end, the junction sequence differs from germline, possibly due to a read error. V usage is TRBV7-2 and J usage is TRBJ1-6; D remains unclear. CDR1 and CDR2 (germline): SGHTA, FQGNSA. The CDR3 consists of 15 residues. The CDR3 protein is CASSPWLGIGSPLNF. CDR3 DNA: TGTGCCAGCAGCCCCTGGCTGGGGATAGGTTCACCCCTCAACTTT. Full variable domain (remainder filled in from reference TRBV7-2 and TRBJ1-6): GAGVSQSPSNKVTEKGKDVELRCDPISGHTALYWYRQSLGQGLEFLIYFQGNSAPDKSGLPSDRFSAERTGGSVSTLTIQRTQQEDSAVYLCASSPWLGIGSPLNFGNGTRLTVT.

This clonotype showed up many times. This chain links TRBV5-1 with TRBJ2-3; TRBD1 matches 7 bases. The CDR3 spans 14 residues. J gave up 4 bases and V 4 bases, and 6 bases lay outside the gene matches. Germline V lookup: CDR1 SGHRS, CDR2 YFSETQ. Here the CDR3 reads CASSPGQFSDTQYF. The CDR3, as DNA: TGCGCCAGCAGCCCGGGACAGTTCTCAGATACGCAGTATTTT.

The chain uses TRBV11-3 and TRBJ2-1; D possibly corresponds to TRBD2 (5 bases). CDR1 is SGHNT and CDR2 is YENEEA in the germline V gene. Trimming stripped 1 base from V and 2 bases from J, with 9 bases between. CDR3 length equals 15 residues. Here the CDR3 reads CASSLGGETYNEQFF. The CDR3 region has the DNA TGTGCCAGCAGCTTAGGGGGAGAAACCTACAATGAGCAGTTCTTC.

In its sample, this clonotype ranks as medium-sized. The CDR3 DNA reads as TGTGCCAGCAGGCGGATAGCGGCTCCCACAGATACGCAGTATTTT. Residues: CASRRIAAPTDTQYF. The chain employs TRBV12-3 or TRBV12-4 and TRBJ2-3, with a weak D call TRBD2 (6 bases). V lost 6 bases to trimming and J lost 2 bases, with 15 bases between them. This CDR3 has 15 residues.